The entry below gives a single T cell receptor beta chain sequence along with its context. This clone was seen only a few times. Its antigen is not yet known. No base-level quality is on record; no much larger clone is a single base apart. The data belong to a study of CD8+ T cells in alopecia areata (dated by TCRdb to the late 2010s). A note on the overall study: The treated patients took part in an open-label pilot trial in which moderate-to-severe alopecia areata was treated with oral tofacitinib at 5 to 10 mg twice daily. Patients received tofacitinib for 6 to 18 months and were then followed off drug for 6 months to check for delayed response and recurrence. The study used high-throughput TCRbeta sequencing to examine T cell clonal expansion in alopecia areata, in both the C3H/HeJ mouse model and human patients. Human TCRbeta sequencing covered scalp tissue and sorted CD4+ and CD8+ peripheral blood T cells from patchy and totalis/universalis alopecia areata patients and healthy controls. Tofacitinib-treated patients had biopsies at baseline and at 4 and 24 weeks of treatment, with a later scalp biopsy in several patients. Scalp clonality was compared across normal scalp (n=4), patchy alopecia areata scalp (n=8), and alopecia totalis/universalis scalp (n=8). RNA was obtained with the PAXgene miRNA kit for fixed scalp, the miRNeasy kit for PBMCs, and the RNeasy kit for mouse skin. Amplification of TCRbeta CDR3 regions was done by immunoSEQ multiplex PCR using 35 Vbeta forward primers and 13 Jbeta reverse primers.

In light of the paper, this sample's time point label describes: baseline before oral tofacitinib. Lesional scalp punch biopsies and peripheral blood were obtained from alopecia areata patients. PBMCs were isolated by density centrifugation and stained for CD3, CD4 and CD8, after which CD4+ and CD8+ T cells were sorted on a FACSAria. Findings and caveats that apply to the study as a whole: Shared TCR sequences between patients were less evident than in mice, which may be partly attributable to HLA diversity in the patient population. Unlike mouse skin, which is dominated by gammadelta T cells, normal human skin has resident alphabeta T cells that are also sequenced, and this complicates analysis of the scalp TCR repertoire. Compared with normal scalp, lesional scalp had higher clonality and more expanded CD8+ clones, particularly in alopecia totalis/universalis, a pattern that suggests antigenic drive.

CDR1 and CDR2 (SNHLY, FYNNEI) derive from the germline V gene. Inclusive of the bounding cysteine and phenylalanine, the CDR3 is 14 residues long. Just CDR3 DNA is preserved here, 42 bases in frame from base 1. Cut back by 5 bases and 0 bases, the V and J ends lie 5 bases apart. The library relied on the immunoSEQ multiplex PCR assay. For TCR sequencing, RNA was extracted from every sample and reverse transcribed into cDNA to serve as template. First-strand cDNA was synthesized using SuperScript III with a 2:1 mix of oligo-dT and random hexamers. A synthetic immune receptor repertoire was used to gauge amplification bias, and whatever bias remained was removed computationally. Per the original workflow: After raw reads were preprocessed to remove errors, the CDR3 was defined following IMGT conventions as running from the conserved cysteine to phenylalanine. Clonality was computed as 1 minus the Shannon entropy, with the entropy normalized by log2 of the number of productive unique TCRs. CD4 or CD8 identity of scalp clones was inferred by cross-referencing scalp TCRbeta sequences with sorted blood CD4 and CD8 repertoires. TCRdb carries this immuneACCESS record with in-frame sequences only. Its versions omit some clonotypes, under half of them owing to an unresolved V gene in the studies checked, with the rest unexplained. D and trimming were read from the DNA, whereas the V and J calls and clone size are those reported in that table. Here the sample has over 120,000 clones; roughly 64% occur a single time. Under 7.5% of the sample is held by the ten biggest clonotypes.

Sequenced material: CD4+ T cells sorted from blood, taken at week 0. In this chain, TRBV2 is recombined with TRBJ2-6; too little of a D gene remains to name it. The TCR was taken from a human donor with alopecia areata. The nucleotide sequence reads TGTGCCAGCAGTTGGGGCTCTGGGGCCAACGTCCTGACTTTC. This yields the protein CASSWGSGANVLTF.